The 3 T cell receptor beta chains reported below all come from one sample, sequenced in a study of cytomegalovirus exposure and HLA in healthy donors. 60 Vbeta and 13 Jbeta primers were used in PCR. Generated by immunoSEQ multiplex PCR, the TCRdb table keeps only in-frame clones and is missing some. The profile covers about 120,000 clones, with about 83% appearing a single time and roughly 2.5% taken by the ten largest. The sequencing input was PBMCs. The receptors come from a female donor in good health and CMV-seronegative.

The chain joins TRBV5-1 to TRBJ2-2; TRBD2 matches 8 bases. The CDR3 has 18 residues. After removal of 0 bases from V and 4 bases from J, the junction contained 11 bases not matched to a gene. Germline CDR1 is SGHRS and CDR2 is YFSETQ. The CDR3 nucleotides read TGCGCCAGCAGCTTGGCCGGACGGGGGGGCCATGGCACCGGGGAGCTGTTTTTT. Residues: CASSLAGRGGHGTGELFF.

CDR3 sequence (DNA): TGCAGCGTTGTAAGAGGTGAAAAACTGTTTTTT. Residues: CSVVRGEKLFF. J is TRBJ1-4 and V is TRBV29-1; no clear D. This CDR3 has 11 amino acids. Trimming took 4 bases from V and 7 from J, leaving 7 bases between them. Germline assignment: CDR1 SQVTM and CDR2 ANQGSEA. The full variable domain, rest sourced from reference TRBV29-1 and TRBJ1-4, is SAVISQKPSRDICQRGTSLTIQCQVDSQVTMMFWYRQQPGQSLTLIATANQGSEATYESGFVIDKFPISRPNLTFSTLTVSNMSPEDSSIYLCSVVRGEKLFFGSGTQLSVL.

This chain links TRBV7-8 with TRBJ2-5; TRBD1 aligns across 7 bases. The CDR3 extends over 14 amino acids. J was trimmed by 2 bases and V by 6 bases; bases with no gene match: 6. From germline, CDR1 is SGHVS and CDR2 FQNEAQ. The DNA of the CDR3 is TGTGCCAGCAGTTCCCCGACAGGGCAAGAGACCCAGTACTTC. Protein sequence: CASSSPTGQETQYF.